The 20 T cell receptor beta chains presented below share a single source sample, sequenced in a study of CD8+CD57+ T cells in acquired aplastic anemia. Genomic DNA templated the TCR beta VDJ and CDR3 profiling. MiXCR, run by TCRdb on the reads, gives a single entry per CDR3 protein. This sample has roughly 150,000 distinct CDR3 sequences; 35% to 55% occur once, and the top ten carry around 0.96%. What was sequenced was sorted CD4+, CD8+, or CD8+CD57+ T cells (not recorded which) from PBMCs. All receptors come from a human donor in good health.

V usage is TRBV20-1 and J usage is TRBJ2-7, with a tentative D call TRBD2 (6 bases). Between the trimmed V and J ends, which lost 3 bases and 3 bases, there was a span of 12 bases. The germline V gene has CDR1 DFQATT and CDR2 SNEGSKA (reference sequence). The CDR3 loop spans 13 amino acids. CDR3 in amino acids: CSARASVNYEQYF. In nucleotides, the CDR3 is TGCAGTGCTAGGGCTAGCGTTAACTACGAGCAGTACTTC.

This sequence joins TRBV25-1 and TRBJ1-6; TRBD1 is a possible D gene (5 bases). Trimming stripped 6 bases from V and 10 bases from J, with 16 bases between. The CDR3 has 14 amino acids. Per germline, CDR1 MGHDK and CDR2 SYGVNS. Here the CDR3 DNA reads TGTGCCAGCAGGGCGAGGGATCAGGGCTCACCCCTCCACTTT. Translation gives CASRARDQGSPLHF.

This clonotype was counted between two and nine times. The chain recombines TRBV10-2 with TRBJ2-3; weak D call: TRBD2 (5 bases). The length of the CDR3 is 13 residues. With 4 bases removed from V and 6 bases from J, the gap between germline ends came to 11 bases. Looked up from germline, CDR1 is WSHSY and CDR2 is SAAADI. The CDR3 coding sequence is TGCGCCAGCAGTGTAACGGGGTTGGATACGCAGTATTTT. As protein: CASSVTGLDTQYF.

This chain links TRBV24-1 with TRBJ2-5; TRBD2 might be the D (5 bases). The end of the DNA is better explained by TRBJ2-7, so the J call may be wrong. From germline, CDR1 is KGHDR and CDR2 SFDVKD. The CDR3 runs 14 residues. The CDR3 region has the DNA TGTGCCACCAGTGACCCGGGGAGCTCCTACGAGCAGTACTTC. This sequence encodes CATSDPGSSYEQYF.

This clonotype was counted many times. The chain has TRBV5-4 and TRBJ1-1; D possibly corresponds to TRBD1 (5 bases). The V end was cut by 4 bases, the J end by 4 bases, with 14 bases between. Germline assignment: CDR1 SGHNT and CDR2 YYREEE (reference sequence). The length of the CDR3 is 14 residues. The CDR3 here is CASSRGPLVTEAFF. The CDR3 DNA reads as TGTGCCAGCAGCAGGGGACCGCTGGTCACTGAAGCTTTCTTT.

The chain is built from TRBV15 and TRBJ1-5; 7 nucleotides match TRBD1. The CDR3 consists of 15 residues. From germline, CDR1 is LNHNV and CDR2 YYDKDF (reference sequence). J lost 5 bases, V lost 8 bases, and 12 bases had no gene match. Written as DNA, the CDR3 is TGTGCCACCGGCGAACAGGGGTTGGGCGATCAGCCCCAGCATTTT. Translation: CATGEQGLGDQPQHF.

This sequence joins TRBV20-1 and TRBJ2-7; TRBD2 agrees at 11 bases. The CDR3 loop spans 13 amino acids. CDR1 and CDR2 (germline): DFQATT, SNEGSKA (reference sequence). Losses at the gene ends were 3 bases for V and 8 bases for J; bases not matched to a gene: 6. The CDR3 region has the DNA TGCAGTGCTAGGTTGTCTAGCGGGGGGAAGCAGTACTTC. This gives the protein CSARLSSGGKQYF.

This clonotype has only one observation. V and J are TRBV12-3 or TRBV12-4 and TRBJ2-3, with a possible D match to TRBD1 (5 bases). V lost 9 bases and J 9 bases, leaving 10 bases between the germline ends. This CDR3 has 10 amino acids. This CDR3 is CARSAGTQYF. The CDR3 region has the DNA TGTGCCAGATCTGCAGGGACGCAGTATTTT.

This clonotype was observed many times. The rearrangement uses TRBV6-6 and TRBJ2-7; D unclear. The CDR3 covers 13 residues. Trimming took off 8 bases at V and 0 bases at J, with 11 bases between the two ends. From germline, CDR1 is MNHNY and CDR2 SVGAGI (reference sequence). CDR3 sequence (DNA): TGTGCCAGCCTTGCCGCTGGCTCCTACGAGCAGTACTTC. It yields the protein CASLAAGSYEQYF.

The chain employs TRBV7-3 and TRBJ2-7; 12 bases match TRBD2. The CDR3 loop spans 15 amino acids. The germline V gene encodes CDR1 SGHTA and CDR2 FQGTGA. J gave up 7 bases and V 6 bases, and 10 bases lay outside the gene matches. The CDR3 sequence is CASSGGLAGYNEQYF. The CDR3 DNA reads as TGTGCCAGCAGTGGAGGACTAGCGGGGTACAATGAGCAGTACTTC.

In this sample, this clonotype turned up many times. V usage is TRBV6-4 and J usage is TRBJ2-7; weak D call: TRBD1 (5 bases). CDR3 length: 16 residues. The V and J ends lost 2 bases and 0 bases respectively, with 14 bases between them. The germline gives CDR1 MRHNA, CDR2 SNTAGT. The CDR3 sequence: CASSDLQPDSSYEQYF. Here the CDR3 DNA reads TGTGCCAGCAGTGACCTGCAGCCAGACAGCTCCTACGAGCAGTACTTC.

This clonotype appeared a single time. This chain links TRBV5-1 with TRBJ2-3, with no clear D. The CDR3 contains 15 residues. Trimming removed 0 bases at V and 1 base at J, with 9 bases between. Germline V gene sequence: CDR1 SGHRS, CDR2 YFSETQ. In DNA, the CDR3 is TGCGCCAGCAGCTTGGGACACAAAGGCACAGATACGCAGTATTTT. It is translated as CASSLGHKGTDTQYF.

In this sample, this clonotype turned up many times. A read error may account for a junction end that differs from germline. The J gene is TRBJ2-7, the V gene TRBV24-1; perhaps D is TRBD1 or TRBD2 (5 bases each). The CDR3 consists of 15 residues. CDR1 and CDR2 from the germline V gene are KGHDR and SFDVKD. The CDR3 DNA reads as TGTGCCACCAGTGATCCCGACAGAGGGGTCTACGAGCAGCACTTC. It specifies CATSDPDRGVYEQHF.

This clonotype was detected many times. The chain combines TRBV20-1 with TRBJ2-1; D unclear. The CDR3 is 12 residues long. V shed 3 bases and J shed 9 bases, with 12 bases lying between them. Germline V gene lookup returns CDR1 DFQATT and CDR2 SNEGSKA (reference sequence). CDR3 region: CSARKTTIEQFF. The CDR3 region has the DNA TGCAGTGCTAGGAAAACAACAATTGAGCAGTTCTTC.

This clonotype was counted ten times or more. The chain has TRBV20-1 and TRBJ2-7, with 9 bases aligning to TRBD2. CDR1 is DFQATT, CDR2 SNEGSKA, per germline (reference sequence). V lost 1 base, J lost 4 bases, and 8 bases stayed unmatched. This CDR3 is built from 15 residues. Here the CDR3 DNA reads TGCAGTGCTAGAGGGCTAGCGGGACGTTCATACGAGCAGTACTTC. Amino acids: CSARGLAGRSYEQYF.

For the CDR3, the DNA is TGTGCCACCAGCAGCGGGACGAAAGAAAAGACCCAGTACTTC. Encoded protein: CATSSGTKEKTQYF. J is TRBJ2-5 and V is TRBV15, with D perhaps assigned TRBD1 or TRBD2 (5 bases each). V lost 3 bases, J lost 6 bases, and 14 bases lay in between. There are 14 residues in the CDR3. CDR1 is LNHNV and CDR2 is YYDKDF in the germline V gene (reference sequence).

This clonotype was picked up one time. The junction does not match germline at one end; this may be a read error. CDR3 amino acids: CASMIADSSYELYF. CDR3 DNA: TGTGCCAGCATGATAGCGGACAGTTCCTACGAGCTGTACTTC. V and J are TRBV2 and TRBJ2-7; TRBD1 or TRBD2 may be the D gene (6 bases each). CDR1 and CDR2 (germline): SNHLY, FYNNEI. The CDR3 extends over 14 amino acids.

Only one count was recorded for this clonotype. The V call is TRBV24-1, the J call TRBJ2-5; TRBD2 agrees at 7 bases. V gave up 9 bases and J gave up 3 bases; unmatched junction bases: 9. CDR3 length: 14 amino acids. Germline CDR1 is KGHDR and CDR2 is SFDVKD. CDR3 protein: CATSGEGAEETQYF. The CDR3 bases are TGTGCCACCTCCGGGGAGGGAGCCGAAGAGACCCAGTACTTC.

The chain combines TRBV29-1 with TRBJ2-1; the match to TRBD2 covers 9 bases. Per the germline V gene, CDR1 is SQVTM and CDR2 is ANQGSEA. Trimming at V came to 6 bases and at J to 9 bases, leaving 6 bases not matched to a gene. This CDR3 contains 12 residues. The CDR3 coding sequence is TGCAGCGTACATAGCGGGAGCTTTGAGCAGTTCTTC. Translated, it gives CSVHSGSFEQFF.

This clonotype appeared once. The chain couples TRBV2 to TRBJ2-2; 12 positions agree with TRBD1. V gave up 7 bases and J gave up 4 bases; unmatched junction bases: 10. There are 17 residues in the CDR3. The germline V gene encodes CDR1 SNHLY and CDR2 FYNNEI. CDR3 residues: CASTRPRDRGRTGELFF. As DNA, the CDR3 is TGTGCCAGCACTCGCCCCCGGGACAGGGGGCGCACCGGGGAGCTGTTTTTT.